What follows is one T cell receptor beta chain and its context. Its target is unknown. The data stem from a study of CXCR3-negative and CXCR3-positive naive CD8 T cells. Germline V gene data show CDR1 as MDHEN and CDR2 as SYDVKM. CDR3 length equals 17 residues. TRB cDNA was prepared as libraries by UMI-labeled 5' RACE. From the 5' RACE reads, TCRdb lists one entry per CDR3 protein and no DNA. This repertoire includes under 50,000 distinct CDR3 sequences. Whole-study results and caveats: More hydrophobic TRB CDR3s were found in CXCR3-positive naive cells than in CXCR3-negative naive cells.

This receptor was obtained from a human donor in good health. Some clones in this sample may be carry-over from other donors' samples. The specimen sequenced was naive CXCR3- CD8+ T cells from blood. Described subset: CD45RO-CCR7+CD27+CD95- naive CD8+ T cells lacking CXCR3 (TNR3-). The chain employs TRBV28 and TRBJ2-7; the D gene TCRdb calls, TRBD1, cannot be checked with no DNA. CDR3 sequence reads: CASTPISRDWPWEEQYF.